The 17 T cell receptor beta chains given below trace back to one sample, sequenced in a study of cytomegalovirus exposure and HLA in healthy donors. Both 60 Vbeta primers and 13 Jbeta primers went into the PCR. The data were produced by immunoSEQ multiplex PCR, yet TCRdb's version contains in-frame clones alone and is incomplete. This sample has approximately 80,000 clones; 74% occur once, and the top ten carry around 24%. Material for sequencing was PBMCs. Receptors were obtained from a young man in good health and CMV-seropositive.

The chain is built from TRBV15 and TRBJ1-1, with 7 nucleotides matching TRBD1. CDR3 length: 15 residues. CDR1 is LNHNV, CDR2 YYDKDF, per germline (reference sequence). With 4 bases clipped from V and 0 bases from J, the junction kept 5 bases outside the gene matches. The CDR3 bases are TGTGCCACCAGCATCGTGACAGGGATGAACACTGAAGCTTTCTTT. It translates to CATSIVTGMNTEAFF.

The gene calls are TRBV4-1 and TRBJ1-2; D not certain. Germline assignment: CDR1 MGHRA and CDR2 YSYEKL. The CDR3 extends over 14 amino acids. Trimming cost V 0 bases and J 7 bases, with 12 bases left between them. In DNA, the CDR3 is TGCGCCAGCAGCCAAGATCTACAGATCTCTGGCTACACCTTC. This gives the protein CASSQDLQISGYTF.

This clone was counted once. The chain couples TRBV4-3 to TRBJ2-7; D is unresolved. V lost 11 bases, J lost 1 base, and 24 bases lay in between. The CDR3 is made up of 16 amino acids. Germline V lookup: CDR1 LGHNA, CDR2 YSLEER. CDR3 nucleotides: TGCGCCGATCCCGAAAGCGTTCGGCCAAGGTCCTACGAGCAGTACTTC. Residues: CADPESVRPRSYEQYF.

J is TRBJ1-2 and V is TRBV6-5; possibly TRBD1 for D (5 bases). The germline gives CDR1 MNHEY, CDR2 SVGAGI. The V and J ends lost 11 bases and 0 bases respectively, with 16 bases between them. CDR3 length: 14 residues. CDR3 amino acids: CASYGRAANYGYTF. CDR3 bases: TGTGCCTCCTACGGCAGGGCTGCTAACTATGGCTACACCTTC.

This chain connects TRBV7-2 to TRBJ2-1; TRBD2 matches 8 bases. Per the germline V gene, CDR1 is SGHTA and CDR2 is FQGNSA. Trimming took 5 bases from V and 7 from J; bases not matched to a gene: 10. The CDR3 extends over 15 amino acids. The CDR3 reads CASSPWERERNEQFF. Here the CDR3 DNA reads TGTGCCAGCAGCCCCTGGGAGCGGGAGAGGAATGAGCAGTTCTTC. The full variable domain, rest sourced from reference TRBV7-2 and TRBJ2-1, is GAGVSQSPSNKVTEKGKDVELRCDPISGHTALYWYRQSLGQGLEFLIYFQGNSAPDKSGLPSDRFSAERTGGSVSTLTIQRTQQEDSAVYLCASSPWERERNEQFFGPGTRLTVL.

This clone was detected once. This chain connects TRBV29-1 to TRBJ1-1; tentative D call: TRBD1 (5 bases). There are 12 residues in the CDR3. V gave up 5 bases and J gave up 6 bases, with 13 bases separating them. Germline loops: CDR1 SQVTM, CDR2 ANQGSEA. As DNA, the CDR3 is TGCAGCGTTCACCACGGGGGAGCTGAAGCTTTCTTT. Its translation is CSVHHGGAEAFF.

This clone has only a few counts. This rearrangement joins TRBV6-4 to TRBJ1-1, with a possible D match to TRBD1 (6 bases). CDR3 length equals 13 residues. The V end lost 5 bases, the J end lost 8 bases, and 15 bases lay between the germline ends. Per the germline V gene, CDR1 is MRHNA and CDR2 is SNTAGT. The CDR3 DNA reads TGTGCCAGCAGTCCGACAGGCTTGGGAGAAGCTTTCTTT. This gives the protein CASSPTGLGEAFF.

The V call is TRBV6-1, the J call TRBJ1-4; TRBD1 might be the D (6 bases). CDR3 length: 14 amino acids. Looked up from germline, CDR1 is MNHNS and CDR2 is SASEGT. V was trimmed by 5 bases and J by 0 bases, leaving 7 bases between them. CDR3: CASSSGATNEKLFF. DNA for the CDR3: TGTGCCAGCAGTTCAGGGGCAACTAATGAAAAACTGTTTTTT.

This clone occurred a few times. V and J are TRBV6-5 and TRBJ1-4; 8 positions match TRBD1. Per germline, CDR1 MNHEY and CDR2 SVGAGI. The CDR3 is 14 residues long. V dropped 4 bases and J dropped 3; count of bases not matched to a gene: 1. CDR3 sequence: CASSLDRANEKLFF. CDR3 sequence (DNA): TGTGCCAGCAGTTTGGACAGGGCTAATGAAAAACTGTTTTTT.

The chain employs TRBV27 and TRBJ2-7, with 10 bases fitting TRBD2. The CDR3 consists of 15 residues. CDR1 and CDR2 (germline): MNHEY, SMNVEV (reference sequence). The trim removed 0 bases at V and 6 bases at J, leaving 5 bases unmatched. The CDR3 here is CASSLSLAGAPEQYF. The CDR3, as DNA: TGTGCCAGCAGTTTATCCCTAGCGGGAGCGCCCGAGCAGTACTTC.

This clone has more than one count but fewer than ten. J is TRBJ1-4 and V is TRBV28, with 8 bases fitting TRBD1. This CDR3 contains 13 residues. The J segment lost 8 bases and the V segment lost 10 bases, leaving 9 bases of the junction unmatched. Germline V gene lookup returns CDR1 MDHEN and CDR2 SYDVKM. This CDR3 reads CATTQGVGEKLFF. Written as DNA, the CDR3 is TGTGCCACCACACAGGGGGTGGGGGAAAAACTGTTTTTT.

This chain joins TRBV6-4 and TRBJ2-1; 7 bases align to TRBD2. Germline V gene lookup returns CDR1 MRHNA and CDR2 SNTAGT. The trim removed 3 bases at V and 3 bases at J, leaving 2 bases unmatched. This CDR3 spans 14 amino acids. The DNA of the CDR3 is TGTGCCAGCAGTGAAGAGCGGGGCTACAATGAGCAGTTCTTC. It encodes CASSEERGYNEQFF.

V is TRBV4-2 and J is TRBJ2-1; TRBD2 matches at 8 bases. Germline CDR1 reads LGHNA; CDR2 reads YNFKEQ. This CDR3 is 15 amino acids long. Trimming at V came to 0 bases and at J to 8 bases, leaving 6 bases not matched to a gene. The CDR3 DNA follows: TGTGCCAGCAGCCAAGATGCTGGGACTAGGGATGAGCAGTTCTTC. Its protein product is CASSQDAGTRDEQFF.

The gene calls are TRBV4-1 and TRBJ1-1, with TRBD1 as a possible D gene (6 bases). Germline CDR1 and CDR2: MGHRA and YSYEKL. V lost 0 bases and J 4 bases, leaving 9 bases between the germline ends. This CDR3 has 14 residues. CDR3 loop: CASSQDRGGTEAFF. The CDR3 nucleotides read TGCGCCAGCAGCCAAGATCGAGGGGGCACTGAAGCTTTCTTT.

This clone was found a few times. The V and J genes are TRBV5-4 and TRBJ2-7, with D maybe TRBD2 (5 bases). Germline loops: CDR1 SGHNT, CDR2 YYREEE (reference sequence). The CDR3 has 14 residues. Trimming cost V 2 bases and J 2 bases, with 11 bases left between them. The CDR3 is CASSLGGSPYEQYF. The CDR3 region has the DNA TGTGCCAGCAGCTTAGGTGGGAGCCCCTACGAGCAGTACTTC. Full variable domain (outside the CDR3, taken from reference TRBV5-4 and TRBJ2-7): ETGVTQSPTHLIKTRGQQVTLRCSSQSGHNTVSWYQQALGQGPQFIFQYYREEENGRGNFPPRFSGLQFPNYSSELNVNALELDDSALYLCASSLGGSPYEQYFGPGTRLTVT.

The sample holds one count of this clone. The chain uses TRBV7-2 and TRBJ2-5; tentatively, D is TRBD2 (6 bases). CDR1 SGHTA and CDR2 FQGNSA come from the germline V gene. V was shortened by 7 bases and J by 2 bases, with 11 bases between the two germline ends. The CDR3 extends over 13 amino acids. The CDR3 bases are TGTGCCAGCAATGGGAGGATACAAGAGACCCAGTACTTC. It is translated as CASNGRIQETQYF.

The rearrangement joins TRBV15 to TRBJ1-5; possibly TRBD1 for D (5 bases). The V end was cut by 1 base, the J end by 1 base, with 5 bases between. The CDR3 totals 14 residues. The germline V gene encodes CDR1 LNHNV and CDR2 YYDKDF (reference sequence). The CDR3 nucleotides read TGTGCCACCAGCAGAGGACAGAGCAATCAGCCCCAGCATTTT. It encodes CATSRGQSNQPQHF.